The sample holds a few counts of the clone carrying this T cell receptor (beta chain). What it binds is not known. Germline values: CDR1 MNHNY, CDR2 SVGAGI (reference sequence). With 2 bases removed from V and 5 bases from J, the gap between germline ends came to 13 bases. CDR3 length: 14 amino acids. This sample stems from a study of beta chain features in type 1 diabetes. Study-wide findings and caveats: Researchers caution that PCR might favor shorter templates, equally among patients and controls. Shortening that was moderate but significant affected the TCRB CDR3s of Type 1 diabetes patients in all four CD4+ subsets. Whether TCRB rearrangement is influenced by HLA type was left unresolved in this analysis. Comparison showed that naive, central memory and Treg TCRB repertoires appeared more similar among patients than among healthy donors.

Expressed TCRB transcripts were sequenced, since all the RNA that had been isolated was reverse transcribed. Repertoires were generated with immunoSEQ multiplex PCR, while TCRdb's copy carries only in-frame clones and drops some. This sample yields hundreds of thousands of clones, of which 15% to 17% are seen a single time; 0.093% belongs to the top ten. V gene TRBV6-6 combines with J gene TRBJ2-7; D is undetermined. The source is a man younger than 35 in good health. Sequenced input: naive CD4+ T cells from blood. The CDR3 bases are TGTGCCAGCAGTTACCTCGAGTGGGTGGACGAGCAGTACTTC. As protein: CASSYLEWVDEQYF.